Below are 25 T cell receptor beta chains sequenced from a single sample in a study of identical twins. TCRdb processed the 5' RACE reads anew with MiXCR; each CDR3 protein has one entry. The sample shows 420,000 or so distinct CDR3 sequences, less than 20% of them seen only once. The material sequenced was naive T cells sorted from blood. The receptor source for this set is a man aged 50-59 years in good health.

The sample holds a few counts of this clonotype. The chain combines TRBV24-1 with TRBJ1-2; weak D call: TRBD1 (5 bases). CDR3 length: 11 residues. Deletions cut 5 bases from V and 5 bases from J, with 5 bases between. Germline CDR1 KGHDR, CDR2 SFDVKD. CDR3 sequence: CATSGGYGYTF. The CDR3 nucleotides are TGTGCCACCAGTGGGGGGTATGGCTACACCTTC.

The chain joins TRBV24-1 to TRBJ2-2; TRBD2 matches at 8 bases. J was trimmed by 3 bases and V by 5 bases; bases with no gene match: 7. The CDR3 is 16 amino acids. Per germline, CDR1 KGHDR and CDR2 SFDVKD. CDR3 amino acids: CATSASGGADTGELFF. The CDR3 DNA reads TGTGCCACCAGTGCCTCCGGGGGGGCGGACACCGGGGAGCTGTTTTTT.

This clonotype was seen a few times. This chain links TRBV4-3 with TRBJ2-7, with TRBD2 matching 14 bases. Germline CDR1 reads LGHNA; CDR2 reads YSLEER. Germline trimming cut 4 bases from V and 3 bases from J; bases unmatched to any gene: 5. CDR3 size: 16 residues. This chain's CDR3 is CASSLGLAGGDYEQYF. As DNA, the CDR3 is TGCGCCAGCAGCCTCGGACTAGCGGGAGGAGACTACGAGCAGTACTTC.

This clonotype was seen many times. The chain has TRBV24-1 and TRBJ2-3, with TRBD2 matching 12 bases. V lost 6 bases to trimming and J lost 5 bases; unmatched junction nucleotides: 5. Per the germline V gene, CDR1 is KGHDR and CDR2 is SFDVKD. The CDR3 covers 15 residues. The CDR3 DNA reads TGTGCCACCAGTCTAGCGGGAGGGCCGGAAGATACGCAGTATTTT. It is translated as CATSLAGGPEDTQYF.

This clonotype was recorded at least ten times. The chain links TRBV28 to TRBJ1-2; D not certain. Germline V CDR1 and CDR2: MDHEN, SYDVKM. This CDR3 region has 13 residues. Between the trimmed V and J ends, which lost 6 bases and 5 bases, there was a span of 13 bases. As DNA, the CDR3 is TGTGCCAGCAGAGTAGGGAGAACTTATGGCTACACCTTC. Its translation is CASRVGRTYGYTF.

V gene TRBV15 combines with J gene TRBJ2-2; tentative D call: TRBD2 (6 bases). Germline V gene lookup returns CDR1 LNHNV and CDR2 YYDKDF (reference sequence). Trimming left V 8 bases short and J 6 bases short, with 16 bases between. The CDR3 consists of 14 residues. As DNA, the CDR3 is TGTGCCACCGCGGACCGCAGGGAGGCCGGGGAGCTGTTTTTT. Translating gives CATADRREAGELFF.

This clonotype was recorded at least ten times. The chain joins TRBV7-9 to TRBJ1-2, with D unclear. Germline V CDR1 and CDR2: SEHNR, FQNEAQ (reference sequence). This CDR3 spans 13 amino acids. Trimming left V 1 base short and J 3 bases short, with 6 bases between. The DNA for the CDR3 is TGTGCCAGCAGCTTAGGACGGGACTATGGCTACACCTTC. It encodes CASSLGRDYGYTF.

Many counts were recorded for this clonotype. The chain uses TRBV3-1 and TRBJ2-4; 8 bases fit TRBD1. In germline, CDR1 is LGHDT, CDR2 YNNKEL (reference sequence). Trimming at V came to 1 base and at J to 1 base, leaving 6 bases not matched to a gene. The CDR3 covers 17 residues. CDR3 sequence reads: CASSQGSGGKAKNIQYF. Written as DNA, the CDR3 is TGTGCCAGCAGCCAAGGGTCAGGGGGCAAGGCCAAAAACATTCAGTACTTC.

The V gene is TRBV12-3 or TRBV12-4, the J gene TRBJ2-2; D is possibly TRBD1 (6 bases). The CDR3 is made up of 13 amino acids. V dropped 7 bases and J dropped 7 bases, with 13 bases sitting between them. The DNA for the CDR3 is TGTGCCAGCAAACCAAGGGACATCGGGGAGCTGTTTTTT. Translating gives CASKPRDIGELFF.

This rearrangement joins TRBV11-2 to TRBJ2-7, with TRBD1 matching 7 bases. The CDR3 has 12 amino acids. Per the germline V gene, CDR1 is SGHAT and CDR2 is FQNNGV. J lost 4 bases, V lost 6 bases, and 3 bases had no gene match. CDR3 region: CASRGTDYEQYF. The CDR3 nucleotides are TGTGCCAGCAGAGGGACAGATTACGAGCAGTACTTC.

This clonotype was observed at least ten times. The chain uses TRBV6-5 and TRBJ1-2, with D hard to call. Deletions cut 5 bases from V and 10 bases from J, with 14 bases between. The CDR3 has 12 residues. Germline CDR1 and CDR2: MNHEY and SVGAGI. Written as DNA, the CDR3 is TGTGCCAGCAGTGCAAGTCCTAAGGCCTACACCTTC. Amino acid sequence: CASSASPKAYTF.

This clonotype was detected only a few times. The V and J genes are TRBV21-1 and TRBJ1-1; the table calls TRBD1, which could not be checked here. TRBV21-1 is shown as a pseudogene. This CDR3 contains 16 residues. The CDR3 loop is CASSKGKNRENTEAFF. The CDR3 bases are TGTGCCAGCAGCAAAGGGAAAAACAGGGAGAACACTGAAGCTTTCTTT.

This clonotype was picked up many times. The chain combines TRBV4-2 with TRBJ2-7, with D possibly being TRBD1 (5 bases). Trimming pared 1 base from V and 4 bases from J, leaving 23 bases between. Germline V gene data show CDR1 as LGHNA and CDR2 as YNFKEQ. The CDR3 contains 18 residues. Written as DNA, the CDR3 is TGTGCCAGCAGCCAAGTGGGTTATGGGCAGGGCTTGGAATACGAGCAGTACTTC. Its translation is CASSQVGYGQGLEYEQYF.

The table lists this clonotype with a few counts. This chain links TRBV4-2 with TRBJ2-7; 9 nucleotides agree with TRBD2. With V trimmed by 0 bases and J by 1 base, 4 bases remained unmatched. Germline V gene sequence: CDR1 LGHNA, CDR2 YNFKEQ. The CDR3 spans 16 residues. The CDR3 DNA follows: TGTGCCAGCAGCCAAGATATGAGCGGGAGGTCCTACGAGCAGTACTTC. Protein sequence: CASSQDMSGRSYEQYF.

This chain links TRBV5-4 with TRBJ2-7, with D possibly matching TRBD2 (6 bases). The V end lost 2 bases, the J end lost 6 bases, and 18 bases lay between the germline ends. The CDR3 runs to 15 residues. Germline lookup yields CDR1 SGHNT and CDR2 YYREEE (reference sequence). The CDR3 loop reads CASSFPDRGSGEQYF. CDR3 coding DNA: TGTGCCAGCAGCTTCCCCGATCGGGGGTCCGGCGAGCAGTACTTC.

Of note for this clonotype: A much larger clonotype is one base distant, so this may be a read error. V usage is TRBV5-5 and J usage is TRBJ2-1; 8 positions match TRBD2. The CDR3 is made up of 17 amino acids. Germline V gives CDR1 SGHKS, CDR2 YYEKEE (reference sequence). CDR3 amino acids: CATSLAFKQGGGNEQFF. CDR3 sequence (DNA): TGTGCCACCAGCTTGGCCTTTAAACAGGGCGGGGGGAATGAGCAGTTCTTC.

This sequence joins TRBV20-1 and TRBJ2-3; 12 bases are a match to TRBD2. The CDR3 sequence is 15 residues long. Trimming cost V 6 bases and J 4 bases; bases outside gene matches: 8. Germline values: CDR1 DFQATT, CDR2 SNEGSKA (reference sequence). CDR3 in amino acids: CSAAGLAGRADTQYF. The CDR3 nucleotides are TGCAGTGCGGCCGGACTAGCGGGAAGGGCAGATACGCAGTATTTT.

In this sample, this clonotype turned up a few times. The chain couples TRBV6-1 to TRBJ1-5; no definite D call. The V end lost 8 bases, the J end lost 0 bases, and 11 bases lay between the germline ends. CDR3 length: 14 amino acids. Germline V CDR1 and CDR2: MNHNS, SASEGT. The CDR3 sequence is CASSKVFSNQPQHF. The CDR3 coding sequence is TGTGCCAGCTCAAAAGTTTTTAGCAATCAGCCCCAGCATTTT.

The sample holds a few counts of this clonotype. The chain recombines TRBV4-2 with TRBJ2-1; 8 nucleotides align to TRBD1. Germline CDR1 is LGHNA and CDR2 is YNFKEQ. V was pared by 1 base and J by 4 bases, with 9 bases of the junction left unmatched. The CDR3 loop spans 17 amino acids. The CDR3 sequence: CASSQGGQGASYNEQFF. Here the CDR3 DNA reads TGTGCCAGCAGCCAAGGGGGGCAGGGGGCCTCTTACAATGAGCAGTTCTTC.

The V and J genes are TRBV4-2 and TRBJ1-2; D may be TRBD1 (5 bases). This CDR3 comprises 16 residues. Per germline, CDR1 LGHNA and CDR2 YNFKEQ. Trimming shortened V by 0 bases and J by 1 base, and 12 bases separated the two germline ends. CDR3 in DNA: TGTGCCAGCAGCCAAGATGGGGCAGCTCTTAACTATGGCTACACCTTC. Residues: CASSQDGAALNYGYTF.

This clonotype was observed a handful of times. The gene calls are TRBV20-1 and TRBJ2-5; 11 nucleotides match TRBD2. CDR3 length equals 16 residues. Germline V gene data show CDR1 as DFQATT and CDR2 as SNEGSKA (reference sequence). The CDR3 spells CSILASGGKYQETQYF. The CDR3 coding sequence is TGCTCAATATTGGCTAGCGGGGGGAAGTACCAAGAGACCCAGTACTTC.

The CDR3 protein is CSAKRGNTDTQYF. In DNA, the CDR3 is TGCAGTGCTAAACGCGGAAACACAGATACGCAGTATTTT. The V and J genes are TRBV20-1 and TRBJ2-3; D unresolved. V was shortened by 4 bases and J by 2 bases, with 10 bases between the two germline ends. Germline V gene sequence: CDR1 DFQATT, CDR2 SNEGSKA (reference sequence). This CDR3 has 13 amino acids.

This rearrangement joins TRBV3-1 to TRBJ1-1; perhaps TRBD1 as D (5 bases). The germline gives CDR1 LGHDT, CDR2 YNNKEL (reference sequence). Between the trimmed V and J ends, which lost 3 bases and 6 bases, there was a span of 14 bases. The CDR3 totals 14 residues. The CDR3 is CASSQGVGAAEAFF. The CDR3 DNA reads TGTGCCAGCAGCCAGGGGGTTGGGGCTGCTGAAGCTTTCTTT.

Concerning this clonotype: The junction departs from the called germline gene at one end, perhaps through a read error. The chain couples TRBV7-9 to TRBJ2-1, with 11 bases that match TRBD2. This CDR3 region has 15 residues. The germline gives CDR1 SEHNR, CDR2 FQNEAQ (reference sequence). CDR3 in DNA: TGTGCCAGCAACTTAGACACGGGACTAGCGGTCATGCAGTTCTTC. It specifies CASNLDTGLAVMQFF.

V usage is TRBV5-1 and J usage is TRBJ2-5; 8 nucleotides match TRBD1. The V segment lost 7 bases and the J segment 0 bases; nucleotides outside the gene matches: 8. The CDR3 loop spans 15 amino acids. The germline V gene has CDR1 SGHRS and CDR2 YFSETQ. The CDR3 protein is CASSTWGQDQETQYF. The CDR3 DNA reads TGCGCCAGCTCTACTTGGGGACAGGACCAAGAGACCCAGTACTTC.